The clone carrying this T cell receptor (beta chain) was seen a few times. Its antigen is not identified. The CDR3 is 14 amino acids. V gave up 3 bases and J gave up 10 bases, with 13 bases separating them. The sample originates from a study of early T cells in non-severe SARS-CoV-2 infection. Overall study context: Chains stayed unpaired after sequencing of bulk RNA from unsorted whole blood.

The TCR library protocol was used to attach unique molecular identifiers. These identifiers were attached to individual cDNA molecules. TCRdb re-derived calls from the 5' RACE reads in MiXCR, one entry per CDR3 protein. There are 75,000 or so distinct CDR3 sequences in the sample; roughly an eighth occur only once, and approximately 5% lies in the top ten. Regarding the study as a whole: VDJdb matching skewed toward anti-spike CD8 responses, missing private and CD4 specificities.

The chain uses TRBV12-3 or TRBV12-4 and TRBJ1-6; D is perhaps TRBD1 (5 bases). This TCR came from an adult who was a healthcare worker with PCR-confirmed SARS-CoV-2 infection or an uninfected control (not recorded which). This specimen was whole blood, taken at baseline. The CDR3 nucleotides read TGTGCCAGCAGTTTTCTGGGACTGGAATCACCCCTCCACTTT. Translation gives CASSFLGLESPLHF.